This paragraph covers one T cell receptor beta chain sequence. PCR was performed using 60 Vbeta and 13 Jbeta primers. Data came from immunoSEQ multiplex PCR; TCRdb stores just in-frame clones and leaves some out. Of roughly 190,000 clones listed, 77% were seen once; the top ten hold over 2%. This sample is part of a study of cytomegalovirus exposure and HLA in healthy donors. V was shortened by 2 bases and J by 7 bases, with 6 bases between the two germline ends. Germline loops: CDR1 GTSNPN, CDR2 SVGIG (reference sequence). The CDR3 extends over 12 amino acids. The chain joins TRBV30 to TRBJ1-6; D unresolved. Source material: PBMCs. The sequence was obtained from a young woman in good health and CMV-seropositive. As DNA, the CDR3 is TGTGCCTGGAGTCTTGTAAATTCACCCCTCCACTTT. Its protein is CAWSLVNSPLHF.